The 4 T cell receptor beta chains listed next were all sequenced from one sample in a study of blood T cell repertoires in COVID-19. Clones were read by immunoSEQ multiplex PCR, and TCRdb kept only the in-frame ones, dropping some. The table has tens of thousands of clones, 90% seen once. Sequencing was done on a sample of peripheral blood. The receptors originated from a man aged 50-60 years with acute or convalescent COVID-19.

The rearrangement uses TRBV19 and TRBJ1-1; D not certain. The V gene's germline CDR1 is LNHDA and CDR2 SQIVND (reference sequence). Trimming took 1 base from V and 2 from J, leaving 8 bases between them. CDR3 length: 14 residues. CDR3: CASSIGALNTEAFF. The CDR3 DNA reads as TGTGCCAGTAGTATAGGTGCACTAAACACTGAAGCTTTCTTT.

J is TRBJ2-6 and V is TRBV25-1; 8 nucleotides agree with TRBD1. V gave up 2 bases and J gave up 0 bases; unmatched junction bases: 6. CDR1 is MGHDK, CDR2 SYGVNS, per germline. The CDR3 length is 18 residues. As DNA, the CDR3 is TGTGCCAGCAGTGAAGCTCAGGGGGCCAACTCTGGGGCCAACGTCCTGACTTTC. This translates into CASSEAQGANSGANVLTF.

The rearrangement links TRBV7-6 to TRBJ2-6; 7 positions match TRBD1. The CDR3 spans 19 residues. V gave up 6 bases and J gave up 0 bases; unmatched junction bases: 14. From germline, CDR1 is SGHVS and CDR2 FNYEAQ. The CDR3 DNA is TGTGCCAGCAGACAAAAGTCTAGGACAGGTACCTCTGGGGCCAACGTCCTGACTTTC. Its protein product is CASRQKSRTGTSGANVLTF.

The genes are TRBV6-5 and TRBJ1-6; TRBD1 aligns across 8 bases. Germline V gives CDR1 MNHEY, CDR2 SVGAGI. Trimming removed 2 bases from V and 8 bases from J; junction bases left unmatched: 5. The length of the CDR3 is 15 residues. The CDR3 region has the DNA TGTGCCAGCAGTTACCTCGGACAGGGTGATTCACCCCTCCACTTT. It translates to CASSYLGQGDSPLHF.